The present T cell receptor beta chain was sequenced within a study of long-term antiretroviral therapy in people with HIV. The germline V gene has CDR1 MDHEN and CDR2 SYDVKM. V shed 6 bases and J shed 8 bases, with 22 bases lying between them. The CDR3 contains 15 residues. At survey level, the immunoSEQ assay was run in its v3.0 version. Profiling relied on immunoSEQ multiplex PCR, and the TCRdb table lists in-frame clones only, not all of them. The table records about 23,000 clones, just under 85% of them present only once. The chain combines TRBV28 with TRBJ1-2, with D perhaps matching TRBD1 (5 bases). The sample consisted of unsorted PBMCs, taken 1.6 years after starting antiretroviral therapy. This sequence originates from a man aged 40-55 years with HIV. Here the CDR3 reads CASSSPAGIKGGYTF. The CDR3 coding sequence is TGTGCCAGCAGCTCACCCGCCGGGATCAAGGGGGGCTACACCTTC.